What follows describes a single TCR beta chain. Antigen specificity is unknown. 5' RACE that incorporated UMI labels was used to prepare the TRB cDNA libraries. TCRdb re-called the 5' RACE reads and catalogs CDR3 proteins one per entry, DNA excluded. Its table records some 68,000 distinct CDR3 sequences. This sample is part of a study of CXCR3-negative and CXCR3-positive naive CD8 T cells. Findings of the study overall: CXCR3-positive naive cells had TRB CDR3s that were more hydrophobic than CXCR3-negative naive cells had.

Germline lookup yields CDR1 DFQATT and CDR2 SNEGSKA (reference sequence). This CDR3 spans 14 amino acids. The sample consisted of naive CXCR3+ CD8+ T cells from blood. Subset indicated: CD45RO-CCR7+CD27+CD95- naive CD8+ T cells expressing CXCR3 (TNR3+). This TCR was recovered from a human donor in good health. Some clones in this sample may be carry-over from other donors' samples. The rearrangement uses TRBV20-1 and TRBJ2-2. CDR3: CSARSQSNTGELFF.